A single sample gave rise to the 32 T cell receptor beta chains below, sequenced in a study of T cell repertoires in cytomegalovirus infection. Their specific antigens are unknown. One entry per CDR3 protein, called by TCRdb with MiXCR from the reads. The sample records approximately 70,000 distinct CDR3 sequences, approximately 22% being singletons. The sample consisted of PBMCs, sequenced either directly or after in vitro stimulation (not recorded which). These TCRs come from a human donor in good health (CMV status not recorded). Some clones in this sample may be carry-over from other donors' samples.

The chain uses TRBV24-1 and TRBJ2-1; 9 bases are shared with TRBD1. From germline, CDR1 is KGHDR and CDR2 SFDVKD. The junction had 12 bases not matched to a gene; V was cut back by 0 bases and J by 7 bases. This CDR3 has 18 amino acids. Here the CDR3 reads CATSDLGSLGTGYNEQFF. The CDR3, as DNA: TGTGCCACCAGTGATTTGGGTTCACTGGGGACAGGGTATAATGAGCAGTTCTTC.

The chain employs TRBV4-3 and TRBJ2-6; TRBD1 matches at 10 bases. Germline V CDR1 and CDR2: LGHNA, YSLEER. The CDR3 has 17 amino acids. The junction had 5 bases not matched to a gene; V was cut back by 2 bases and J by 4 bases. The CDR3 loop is CASSQKTGGTGANVLTF. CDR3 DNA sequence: TGCGCCAGCAGCCAAAAGACAGGGGGCACAGGGGCCAACGTCCTGACTTTC.

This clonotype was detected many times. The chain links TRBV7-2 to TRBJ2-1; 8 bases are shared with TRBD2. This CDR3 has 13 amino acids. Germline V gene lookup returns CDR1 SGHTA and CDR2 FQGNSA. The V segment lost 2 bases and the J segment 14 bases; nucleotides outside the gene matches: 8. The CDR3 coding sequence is TGTGCCAGCAGCTTAACCGGACTAGCCCCCAAGTTCTTC. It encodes CASSLTGLAPKFF.

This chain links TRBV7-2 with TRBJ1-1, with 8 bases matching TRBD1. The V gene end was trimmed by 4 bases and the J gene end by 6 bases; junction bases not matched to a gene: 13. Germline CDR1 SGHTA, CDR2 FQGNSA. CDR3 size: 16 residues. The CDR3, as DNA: TGTGCCAGCAGCTCCGGGGGCTGGACAGGGTTCCCTGAAGCTTTCTTT. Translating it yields CASSSGGWTGFPEAFF.

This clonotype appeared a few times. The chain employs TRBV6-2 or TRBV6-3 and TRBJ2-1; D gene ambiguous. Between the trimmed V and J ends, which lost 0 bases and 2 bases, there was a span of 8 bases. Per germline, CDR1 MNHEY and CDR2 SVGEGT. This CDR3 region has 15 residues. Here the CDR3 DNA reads TGTGCCAGCAGTTACTCTGACTCTCCCTACAATGAGCAGTTCTTC. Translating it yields CASSYSDSPYNEQFF.

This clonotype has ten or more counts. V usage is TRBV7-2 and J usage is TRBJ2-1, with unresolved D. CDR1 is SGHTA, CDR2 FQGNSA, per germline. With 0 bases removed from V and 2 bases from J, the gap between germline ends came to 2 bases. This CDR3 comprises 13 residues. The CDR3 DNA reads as TGTGCCAGCAGCTTAGCTGCCTACAATGAGCAGTTCTTC. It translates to CASSLAAYNEQFF.

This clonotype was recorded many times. In DNA, the CDR3 is TGTGCCAGCAGTTGGGACAGGGCTTTTGGCGGGAGTGTGAAGAATGAGCAGTTCTTC. Translating it yields CASSWDRAFGGSVKNEQFF. V is TRBV6-5 and J is TRBJ2-1; 9 nucleotides align to TRBD1. Trimming at V came to 4 bases and at J to 7 bases, leaving 20 bases not matched to a gene. CDR3 size: 19 residues. Germline loops: CDR1 MNHEY, CDR2 SVGAGI.

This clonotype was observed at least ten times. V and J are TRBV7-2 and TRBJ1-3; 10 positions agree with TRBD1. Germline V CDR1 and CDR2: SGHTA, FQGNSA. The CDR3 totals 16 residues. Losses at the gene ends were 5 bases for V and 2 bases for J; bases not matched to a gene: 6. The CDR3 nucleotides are TGTGCCAGCAGCCGACAGGGGGCTGGGGCTGGAAACACCATATATTTT. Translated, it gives CASSRQGAGAGNTIYF.

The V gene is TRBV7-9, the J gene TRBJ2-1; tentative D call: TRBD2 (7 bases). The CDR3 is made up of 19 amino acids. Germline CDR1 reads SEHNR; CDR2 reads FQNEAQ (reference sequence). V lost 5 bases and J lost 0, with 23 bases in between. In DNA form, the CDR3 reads TGTGCCAGCAGCCCTAGGGGGGGCACGGTCCGTCGCTCCTACAATGAGCAGTTCTTC. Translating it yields CASSPRGGTVRRSYNEQFF.

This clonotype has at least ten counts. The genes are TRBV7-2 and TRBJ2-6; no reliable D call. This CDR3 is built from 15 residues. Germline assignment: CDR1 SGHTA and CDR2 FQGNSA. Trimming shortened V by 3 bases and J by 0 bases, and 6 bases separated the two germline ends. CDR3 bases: TGTGCCAGCAGCTTTCCAACCTCTGGGGCCAACGTCCTGACTTTC. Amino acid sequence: CASSFPTSGANVLTF.

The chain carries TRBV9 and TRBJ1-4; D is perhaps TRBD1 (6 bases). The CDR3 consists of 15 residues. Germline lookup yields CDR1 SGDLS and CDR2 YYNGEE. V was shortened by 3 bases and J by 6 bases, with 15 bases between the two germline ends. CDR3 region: CASSATGTPDEKLFF. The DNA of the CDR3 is TGTGCCAGCAGCGCAACCGGGACACCCGATGAAAAACTGTTTTTT.

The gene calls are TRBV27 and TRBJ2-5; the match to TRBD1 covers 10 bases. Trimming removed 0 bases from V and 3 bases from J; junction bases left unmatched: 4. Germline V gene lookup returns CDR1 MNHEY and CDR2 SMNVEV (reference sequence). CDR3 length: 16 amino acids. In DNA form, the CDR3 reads TGTGCCAGCAGTTTATCTCCGGGACAGGGGAAAGAGACCCAGTACTTC. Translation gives CASSLSPGQGKETQYF.

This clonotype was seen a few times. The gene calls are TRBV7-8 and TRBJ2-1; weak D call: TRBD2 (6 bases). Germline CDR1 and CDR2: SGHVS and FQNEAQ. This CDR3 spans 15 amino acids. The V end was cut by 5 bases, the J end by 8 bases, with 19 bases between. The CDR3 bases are TGTGCCAGCAGCACCGGGACTGGATTAGGGGATGAGCAGTTCTTC. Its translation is CASSTGTGLGDEQFF.

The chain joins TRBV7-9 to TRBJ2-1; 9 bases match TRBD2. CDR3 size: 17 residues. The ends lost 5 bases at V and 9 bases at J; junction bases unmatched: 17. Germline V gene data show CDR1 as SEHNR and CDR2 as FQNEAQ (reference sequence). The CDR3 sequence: CASSPSGGRAMKGEQFF. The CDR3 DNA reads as TGTGCCAGCAGCCCGTCTGGCGGGAGGGCCATGAAGGGTGAGCAGTTCTTC.

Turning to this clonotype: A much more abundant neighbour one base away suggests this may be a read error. In DNA, the CDR3 is TGTGCCAACAGCTTAGCGGGGTCCTACAATGAGCAGTTCTTC. Translated, it gives CANSLAGSYNEQFF. The chain employs TRBV7-4 and TRBJ2-1; 8 positions match TRBD2. Germline assignment: CDR1 SGHVT and CDR2 SQSDAQ. The CDR3 is 14 amino acids.

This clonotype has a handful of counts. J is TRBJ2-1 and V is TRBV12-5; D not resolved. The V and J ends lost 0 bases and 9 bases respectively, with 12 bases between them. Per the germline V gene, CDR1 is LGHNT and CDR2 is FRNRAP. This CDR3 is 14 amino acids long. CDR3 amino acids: CASGLVHRSGEQFF. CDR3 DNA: TGTGCTAGTGGTTTGGTACATCGGTCGGGTGAGCAGTTCTTC.

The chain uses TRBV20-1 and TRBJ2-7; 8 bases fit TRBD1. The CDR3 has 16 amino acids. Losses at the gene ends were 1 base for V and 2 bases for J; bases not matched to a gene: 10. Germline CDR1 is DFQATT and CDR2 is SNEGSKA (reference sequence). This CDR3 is CSARASSGQAAYEQYF. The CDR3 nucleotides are TGCAGTGCTAGAGCGTCTTCGGGACAGGCCGCCTACGAGCAGTACTTC.

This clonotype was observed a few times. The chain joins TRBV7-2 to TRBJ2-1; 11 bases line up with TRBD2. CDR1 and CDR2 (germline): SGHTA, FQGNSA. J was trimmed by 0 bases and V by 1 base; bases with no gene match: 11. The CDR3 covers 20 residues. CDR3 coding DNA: TGTGCCAGCAGCTTAGGGGACCCCACTAGCGGGAGATTCTCCTACAATGAGCAGTTCTTC. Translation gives CASSLGDPTSGRFSYNEQFF. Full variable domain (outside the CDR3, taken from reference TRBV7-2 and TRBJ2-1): GAGVSQSPSNKVTEKGKDVELRCDPISGHTALYWYRQSLGQGLEFLIYFQGNSAPDKSGLPSDRFSAERTGGSVSTLTIQRTQQEDSAVYLCASSLGDPTSGRFSYNEQFFGPGTRLTVL.

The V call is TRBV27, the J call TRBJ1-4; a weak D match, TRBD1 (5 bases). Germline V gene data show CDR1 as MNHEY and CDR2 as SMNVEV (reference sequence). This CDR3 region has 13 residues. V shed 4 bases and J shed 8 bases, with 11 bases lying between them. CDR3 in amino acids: CASSSRRDEKLFF. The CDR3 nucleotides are TGTGCCAGCAGTTCCCGCCGGGACGAAAAACTGTTTTTT.

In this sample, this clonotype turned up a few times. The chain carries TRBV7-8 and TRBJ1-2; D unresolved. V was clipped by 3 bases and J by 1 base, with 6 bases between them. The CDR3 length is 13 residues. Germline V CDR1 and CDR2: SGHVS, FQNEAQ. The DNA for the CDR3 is TGTGCCAGCAGCTTGTCGCTTAACTATGGCTACACCTTC. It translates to CASSLSLNYGYTF.

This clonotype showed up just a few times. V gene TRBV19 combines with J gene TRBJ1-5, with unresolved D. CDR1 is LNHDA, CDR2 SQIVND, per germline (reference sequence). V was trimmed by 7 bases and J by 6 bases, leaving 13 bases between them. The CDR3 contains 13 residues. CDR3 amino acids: CASTDTWVQPQHF. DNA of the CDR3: TGTGCCAGTACCGATACATGGGTTCAGCCCCAGCATTTT.

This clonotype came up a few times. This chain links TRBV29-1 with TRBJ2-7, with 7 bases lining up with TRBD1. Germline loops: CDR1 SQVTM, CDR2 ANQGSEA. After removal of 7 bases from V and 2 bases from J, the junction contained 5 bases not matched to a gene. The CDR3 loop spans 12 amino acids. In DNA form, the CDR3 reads TGCAGCGCTAGACAGGGACCCTACGAGCAGTACTTC. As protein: CSARQGPYEQYF.

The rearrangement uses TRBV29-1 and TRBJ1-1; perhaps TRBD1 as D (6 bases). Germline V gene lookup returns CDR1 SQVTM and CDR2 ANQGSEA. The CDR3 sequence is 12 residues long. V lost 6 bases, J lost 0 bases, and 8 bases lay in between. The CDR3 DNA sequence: TGCAGCGTATGGACAGTGAACACTGAAGCTTTCTTT. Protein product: CSVWTVNTEAFF.

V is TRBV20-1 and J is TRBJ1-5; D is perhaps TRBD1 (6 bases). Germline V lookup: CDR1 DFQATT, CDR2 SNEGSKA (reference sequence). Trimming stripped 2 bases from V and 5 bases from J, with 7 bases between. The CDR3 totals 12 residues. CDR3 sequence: CSARRGDQPQHF. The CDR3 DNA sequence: TGCAGTGCTAGAAGGGGGGATCAGCCCCAGCATTTT.

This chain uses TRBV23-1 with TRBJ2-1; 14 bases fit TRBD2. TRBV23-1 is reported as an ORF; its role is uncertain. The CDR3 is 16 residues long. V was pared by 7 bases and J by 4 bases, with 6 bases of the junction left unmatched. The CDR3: CASTPGLAGDYNEQFF. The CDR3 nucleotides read TGCGCCAGCACGCCGGGACTAGCGGGAGATTACAATGAGCAGTTCTTC.

CDR3 in DNA: TGTGCCGCTTCATTCGGTAACACCGGGGAGCTGTTTTTT. Its translation: CAASFGNTGELFF. This chain links TRBV6-2 or TRBV6-3 with TRBJ2-2; D unclear. Germline values: CDR1 MNHEY, CDR2 SVGEGT. The CDR3 sequence is 13 residues long. V was shortened by 11 bases and J by 2 bases, with 12 bases between the two germline ends.

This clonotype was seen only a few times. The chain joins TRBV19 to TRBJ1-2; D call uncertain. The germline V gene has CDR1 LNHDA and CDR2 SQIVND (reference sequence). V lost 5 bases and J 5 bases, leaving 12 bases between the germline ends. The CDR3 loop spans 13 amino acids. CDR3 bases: TGTGCCAGTAGTCAGGACCTTCCTTATGGCTACACCTTC. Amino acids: CASSQDLPYGYTF.

In nucleotides, the CDR3 is TGCGCCAGCAGCGCCCGGGACAGTCGGTACGAGCAGTACTTC. This translates into CASSARDSRYEQYF. This chain links TRBV4-1 with TRBJ2-7; 7 bases are shared with TRBD1. Looked up from germline, CDR1 is MGHRA and CDR2 is YSYEKL. There are 14 residues in the CDR3. V dropped 5 bases and J dropped 4; count of bases not matched to a gene: 8.

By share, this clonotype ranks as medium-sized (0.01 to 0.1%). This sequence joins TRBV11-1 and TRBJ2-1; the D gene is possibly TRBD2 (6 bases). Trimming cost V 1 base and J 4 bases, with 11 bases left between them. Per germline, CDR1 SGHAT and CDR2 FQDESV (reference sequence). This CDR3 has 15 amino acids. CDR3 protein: CASSLEPGAYNEQFF. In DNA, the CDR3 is TGTGCCAGCAGCTTAGAACCGGGAGCATACAATGAGCAGTTCTTC.

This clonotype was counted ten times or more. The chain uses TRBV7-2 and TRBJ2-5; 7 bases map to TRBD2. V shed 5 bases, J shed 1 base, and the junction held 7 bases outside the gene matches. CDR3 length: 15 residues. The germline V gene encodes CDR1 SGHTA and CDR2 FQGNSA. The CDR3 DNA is TGTGCCAGCAGCGTACGGTGGGGGGGCCAAGAGACCCAGTACTTC. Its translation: CASSVRWGGQETQYF.

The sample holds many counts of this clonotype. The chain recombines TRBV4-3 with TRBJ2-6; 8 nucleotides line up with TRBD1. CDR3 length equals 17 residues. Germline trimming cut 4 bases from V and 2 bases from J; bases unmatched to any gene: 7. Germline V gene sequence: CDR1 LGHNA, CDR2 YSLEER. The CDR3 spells CASSLKPQGAGANVLTF. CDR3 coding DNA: TGCGCCAGCAGCCTAAAACCACAGGGGGCTGGGGCCAACGTCCTGACTTTC.

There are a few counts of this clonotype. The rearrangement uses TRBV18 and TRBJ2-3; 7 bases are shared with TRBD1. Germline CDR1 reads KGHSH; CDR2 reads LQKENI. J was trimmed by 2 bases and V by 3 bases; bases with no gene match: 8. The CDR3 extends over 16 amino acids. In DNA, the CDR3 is TGTGCCAGCTCACCTAACAGGGGTCGTTACACAGATACGCAGTATTTT. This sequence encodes CASSPNRGRYTDTQYF.